A single sample is the source of the 14 T cell receptor beta chains below, sequenced in a study of T cells in Graves' hyperthyroidism and ophthalmopathy. From RNA transcripts, TCR beta CDR3 regions were amplified. An initial round of RT-PCR targeting the TCR CDR3 relied on the HTBI primer set. TCRdb reprocessed the multiplex PCR reads via MiXCR and lists one record per CDR3 protein. Among 37,000 or so distinct CDR3 sequences listed, 52% were seen once. Material: blood. The receptors come from a man aged 40-49 years with Graves' ophthalmopathy.

The table lists this clonotype with many counts. The chain is built from TRBV20-1 and TRBJ2-5; perhaps TRBD2 as D (6 bases). The CDR3 is 13 amino acids. Germline CDR1 reads DFQATT; CDR2 reads SNEGSKA (reference sequence). Trimming left V 5 bases short and J 3 bases short, with 13 bases between. CDR3 sequence (DNA): TGCAGTGCTTACCGGGACTCCGAAGAGACCCAGTACTTC. Translation: CSAYRDSEETQYF.

This clonotype was found many times. The chain joins TRBV20-1 to TRBJ1-1; D unclear. The CDR3 length is 12 residues. The V gene lost 4 bases and the J gene lost 1 base, with 7 bases spanning the gap. Germline-derived CDR1 and CDR2 are DFQATT and SNEGSKA (reference sequence). CDR3 bases: TGCAGTGCTACTCAACAGAACACTGAAGCTTTCTTT. This encodes CSATQQNTEAFF.

This chain uses TRBV28 with TRBJ1-1; D uncertain. The V end was cut by 6 bases, the J end by 0 bases, with 17 bases between. Looked up from germline, CDR1 is MDHEN and CDR2 is SYDVKM. The CDR3 loop spans 16 amino acids. The CDR3 here is CASSRNTGELNTEAFF. CDR3 bases: TGTGCCAGCAGCAGGAACACCGGGGAGCTGAACACTGAAGCTTTCTTT.

Only a few counts were recorded for this clonotype. This chain uses TRBV28 with TRBJ1-4; D remains ambiguous. V shed 0 bases and J shed 7 bases, with 12 bases lying between them. The CDR3 runs to 15 residues. Germline loops: CDR1 MDHEN, CDR2 SYDVKM. The CDR3 coding sequence is TGTGCCAGCAGTTTATGGGGCGGGAGTGCTGAAAAACTGTTTTTT. The encoded protein is CASSLWGGSAEKLFF.

The chain couples TRBV20-1 to TRBJ1-6; D is undetermined. Germline V gene lookup returns CDR1 DFQATT and CDR2 SNEGSKA (reference sequence). V gave up 0 bases and J gave up 9 bases, with 6 bases separating them. This CDR3 is 12 amino acids long. CDR3 amino acids: CSARDLSSPLHF. CDR3 sequence (DNA): TGCAGTGCTAGAGATTTGAGTTCACCCCTCCACTTT.

This clonotype was seen repeatedly, ten times or more. This chain connects TRBV28 to TRBJ2-3; perhaps TRBD2 as D (5 bases). The CDR3 extends over 13 amino acids. Trimming removed 6 bases from V and 4 bases from J, with 11 bases in between. The germline CDR1 and CDR2 sequences are MDHEN and SYDVKM. DNA of the CDR3: TGTGCCAGCAGCCTAGGGCGGGCAGATACGCAGTATTTT. This gives the protein CASSLGRADTQYF.

The J gene is TRBJ2-5, the V gene TRBV7-6; TRBD2 agrees at 7 bases. Germline V gene sequence: CDR1 SGHVS, CDR2 FNYEAQ. J gave up 5 bases and V 3 bases, and 6 bases lay outside the gene matches. The CDR3 sequence is 14 residues long. The CDR3 loop is CASSFGAGDETQYF. The CDR3 DNA is TGTGCCAGCAGCTTCGGGGCGGGGGACGAGACCCAGTACTTC. Full variable domain (remainder filled in from reference TRBV7-6 and TRBJ2-5): GAGVSQSPRYKVTKRGQDVALRCDPISGHVSLYWYRQALGQGPEFLTYFNYEAQQDKSGLPNDRFSAERPEGSISTLTIQRTEQRDSAMYRCASSFGAGDETQYFGPGTRLLVL.

This clonotype was detected ten times or more. This sequence joins TRBV5-6 and TRBJ1-2; TRBD1 is a possible D gene (6 bases). In germline, CDR1 is SGHDT, CDR2 YYEEEE. This CDR3 spans 15 amino acids. The V gene lost 0 bases and the J gene lost 8 bases, with 17 bases spanning the gap. CDR3 loop: CASSLETSGARGYTF. DNA of the CDR3: TGTGCCAGCAGCTTGGAAACCTCGGGGGCTAGGGGCTACACCTTC.

There are many counts of this clonotype. CDR3 sequence reads: CASSFVSGKDTQYF. Here the CDR3 DNA reads TGTGCCAGCAGTTTTGTCTCTGGAAAGGATACGCAGTATTTT. V is TRBV28 and J is TRBJ2-3, with no clear D. The CDR3 is 14 residues long. The germline V gene has CDR1 MDHEN and CDR2 SYDVKM. Trimming took off 3 bases at V and 6 bases at J, with 13 bases between the two ends.

The chain joins TRBV6-1 to TRBJ2-1, with 8 positions matching TRBD1. V trimming: 0 bases; J trimming: 4 bases; junction bases outside the gene matches: 2. The CDR3 has 15 amino acids. The germline V gene has CDR1 MNHNS and CDR2 SASEGT. CDR3 residues: CASSEAGTGYNEQFF. For the CDR3, the DNA is TGTGCCAGCAGTGAAGCCGGGACAGGATACAATGAGCAGTTCTTC.

In this sample, this clonotype turned up many times. The chain uses TRBV9 and TRBJ2-1; TRBD2 matches at 7 bases. V lost 0 bases to trimming and J lost 4 bases; unmatched junction nucleotides: 4. The CDR3 totals 15 residues. Germline V gene lookup returns CDR1 SGDLS and CDR2 YYNGEE. DNA of the CDR3: TGTGCCAGCAGCGTAGGGGGGGGGAAATACAATGAGCAGTTCTTC. Amino acids: CASSVGGGKYNEQFF.

This clonotype was recorded many times. A clone one base away is much larger, so this may be a read error. The rearrangement links TRBV5-1 to TRBJ2-2; 7 bases align to TRBD1. The CDR3 extends over 15 amino acids. The junction had 5 bases not matched to a gene; V was cut back by 3 bases and J by 3 bases. CDR1 and CDR2 (germline): SGHRS, YFSETQ. The CDR3 here is CASSSVTGDTGELFF. CDR3 nucleotides: TGCGCCAGCAGCTCAGTAACAGGGGACACCGGGGAGCTGTTTTTT.

This clonotype was seen at least ten times. The chain employs TRBV20-1 and TRBJ2-3; 7 bases map to TRBD2. The CDR3 consists of 16 residues. Looked up from germline, CDR1 is DFQATT and CDR2 is SNEGSKA (reference sequence). V shed 3 bases, J shed 3 bases, and the junction held 12 bases outside the gene matches. In DNA, the CDR3 is TGCAGTGCTAGGGGGGGAGGGAGGTTCTTGACAGATACGCAGTATTTT. It specifies CSARGGGRFLTDTQYF.

The chain links TRBV19 to TRBJ1-2; no firm D call. The CDR3 spans 18 residues. V was pared by 8 bases and J by 0 bases, with 25 bases between. Germline lookup yields CDR1 LNHDA and CDR2 SQIVND (reference sequence). Here the CDR3 reads CASSIVAIFLCANYGYTF. DNA for the CDR3: TGTGCCAGTTCCATAGTGGCTATATTCTTATGTGCTAACTATGGCTACACCTTC.